The present T cell receptor beta chain was sequenced within a study of blood T cells in healthy people across ages. In the case of this clonotype: Its antigen is unidentified.

Extraction yielded at least 5 micrograms of total RNA per sample. It was with a sample-barcoded 5' primer and a J-beta primer mix that a second PCR of roughly 7 to 12 cycles was run. TCRdb re-analysed the 5' RACE reads in MiXCR, keeping a single row per CDR3 protein. The sample yields around 1,800,000 distinct CDR3 sequences, approximately 40% seen once. Study findings and constraints: PBMCs went unsorted, and a conclusive naive versus antigen-experienced comparison was therefore prevented. The percentage of naive T cells correlated strongly with TCR beta diversity. Naive CD4+ cells and diversity were both higher in long-lived donors than in aged donors.

Germline values: CDR1 LNHNV, CDR2 YYDKDF (reference sequence). Between the trimmed V and J ends, which lost 0 bases and 1 base, there was a span of 10 bases. This CDR3 comprises 15 residues. The chain carries TRBV15 and TRBJ2-7; D is unclear. Sequencing was carried out using blood. The sequence derives from a human donor in good health. The CDR3 loop is CATSRDVSRSYEQYF. The CDR3 DNA reads TGTGCCACCAGCAGAGATGTCTCCCGATCCTACGAGCAGTACTTC. The variable domain in full, with the rest retrieved from reference TRBV15 and TRBJ2-7, is DAMVIQNPRYQVTQFGKPVTLSCSQTLNHNVMYWYQQKSSQAPKLLFHYYDKDFNNEADTPDNFQSRRPNTSFCFLDIRSPGLGDTAMYLCATSRDVSRSYEQYFGPGTRLTVT.